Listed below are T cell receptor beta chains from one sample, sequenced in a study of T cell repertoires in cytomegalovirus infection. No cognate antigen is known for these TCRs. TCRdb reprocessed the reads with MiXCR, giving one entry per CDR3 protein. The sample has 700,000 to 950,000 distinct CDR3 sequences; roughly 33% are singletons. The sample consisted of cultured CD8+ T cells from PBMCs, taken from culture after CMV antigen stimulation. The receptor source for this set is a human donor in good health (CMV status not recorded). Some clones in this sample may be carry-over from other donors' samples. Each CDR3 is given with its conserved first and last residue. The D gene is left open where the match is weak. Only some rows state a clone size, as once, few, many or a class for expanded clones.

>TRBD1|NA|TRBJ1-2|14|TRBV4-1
TGCGCCAGCAGCCGATCCACAGGGGGCGATGGCTACACCTTC
CASSRSTGGDGYTF
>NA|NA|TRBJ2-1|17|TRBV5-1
TGCGCCAGCAGCTTGGACACCAGGGTGGGCCCCTACAATGAGCAGTTCTTC
CASSLDTRVGPYNEQFF
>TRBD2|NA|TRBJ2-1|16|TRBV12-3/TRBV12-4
TGTGCCAGCAGTTTTTCCATAGCGGGGGGGGACAATGAGCAGTTCTTC
CASSFSIAGGDNEQFF
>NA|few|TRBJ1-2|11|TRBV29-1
TGCAGCGTTACAAGTAGATATGGCTACACCTTC
CSVTSRYGYTF
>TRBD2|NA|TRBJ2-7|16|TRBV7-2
TGTGCCAGCAGCTTAGTTTGGCGGGGGGGCCGCGACGAGCAGTACTTC
CASSLVWRGGRDEQYF
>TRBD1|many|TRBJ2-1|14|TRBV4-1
TGCGCCAGCAGCCAGTCACAGGGGGCAAATGAGCAGTTCTTC
CASSQSQGANEQFF
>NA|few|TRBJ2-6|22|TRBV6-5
TGTGCCAGCCACCAGTCGGCTTACTCGGGATATGTGGGTTCCTCTGGGGCCAACGTCCTGACTTTC
CASHQSAYSGYVGSSGANVLTF
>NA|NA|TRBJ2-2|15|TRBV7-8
TGTTCCAGCAGCACCCGGACGGTTCTGACCGGGGAGCTGTTTTTT
CSSSTRTVLTGELFF
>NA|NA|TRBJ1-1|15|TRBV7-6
TGTGCCAGCAGCGGGGCTACTACGGGGCACGCTGAAGCTTTCTTT
CASSGATTGHAEAFF
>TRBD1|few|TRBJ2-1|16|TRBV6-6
TGTGCCAGCACCCTCGCCGGGACAGAATCCTACAATGAGCAGTTCTTC
CASTLAGTESYNEQFF
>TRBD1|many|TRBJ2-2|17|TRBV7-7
TGTGCTAGCAGCTTTGCACAGGGGGAAGAGGAGGCCGGGGAGCTGTTTTTT
CASSFAQGEEEAGELFF
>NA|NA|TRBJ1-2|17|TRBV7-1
TGTGCCAGCAGTACTACAGGGAGGGGTGGCCTCGAATGGGGCTACACCTTC
CASSTTGRGGLEWGYTF
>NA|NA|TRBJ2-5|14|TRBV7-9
TGTGCCAGCAGCTTGGCATCCTCCCAAGAGACCCAGTACTTC
CASSLASSQETQYF
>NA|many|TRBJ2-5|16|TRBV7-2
TGTGCCAGCAGCCTACGCTCGCAGATAAGGAGAGAGACCCAGTACTTC
CASSLRSQIRRETQYF
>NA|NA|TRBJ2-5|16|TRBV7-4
TGTGCCAGCAGCTTTAAGCAGGGAGGTCGGCAAGAGACCCAGTACTTC
CASSFKQGGRQETQYF
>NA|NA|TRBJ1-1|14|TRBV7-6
TGTGCCAGCAGCTTAGGCTCCATGGGGGGGGAAGCTTTCTTT
CASSLGSMGGEAFF